The 24 T cell receptor beta chains below were found in one sample sequenced in a study of CD8+CD57+ T cells in acquired aplastic anemia. CD8+CD57+ cell expansion, shown by flow cytometry, had occurred in the patients selected for sequencing. Profiling of TCR beta VDJ combinations and CDR3 sequences used genomic DNA as template. TCRdb fed the reads into MiXCR, producing one record per CDR3 protein. Of under 200,000 distinct CDR3 sequences detected, approximately 52% appear once; the ten largest clones hold about 1.8%. Sequenced material: sorted CD4+, CD8+, or CD8+CD57+ T cells (not recorded which) from PBMCs. The receptors here all came from a human donor with aplastic anemia.

This clonotype turned up a few times. The rearrangement links TRBV24-1 to TRBJ2-7; TRBD1 matches at 9 bases. CDR1 and CDR2 (germline): KGHDR, SFDVKD. The V gene end was trimmed by 2 bases and the J gene end by 5 bases; junction bases not matched to a gene: 6. The CDR3 covers 15 residues. The CDR3: CATSDSGTGHDEQYF. CDR3 in DNA: TGTGCCACCAGTGATTCCGGGACAGGGCACGACGAGCAGTACTTC.

At least ten counts were recorded for this clonotype. This sequence joins TRBV4-1 and TRBJ2-2, with TRBD2 matching over 7 bases. The germline gives CDR1 MGHRA, CDR2 YSYEKL. The CDR3 covers 15 residues. The V gene end was trimmed by 4 bases and the J gene end by 2 bases; junction bases not matched to a gene: 4. The DNA of the CDR3 is TGCGCCAGCAGCCTACTAGCGCTTAACACCGGGGAGCTGTTTTTT. Amino acid sequence: CASSLLALNTGELFF.

The table lists this clonotype with a count of one. The chain uses TRBV24-1 and TRBJ1-2; possible D gene TRBD1, 5 bases. CDR3 length: 14 residues. From germline, CDR1 is KGHDR and CDR2 SFDVKD. V was clipped by 6 bases and J by 8 bases, with 18 bases between them. CDR3 sequence (DNA): TGTGCCACCAGTATAGGGTTTCTACAGGCGGGCTACACCTTC. Residues: CATSIGFLQAGYTF.

The chain couples TRBV19 to TRBJ2-1, with a possible D match to TRBD1 (5 bases). V shed 8 bases and J shed 8 bases, with 16 bases lying between them. This CDR3 is 13 amino acids long. Germline lookup yields CDR1 LNHDA and CDR2 SQIVND (reference sequence). The CDR3 sequence is CASSGIVGHEQFF. The CDR3 nucleotides are TGTGCCAGTTCAGGGATAGTAGGCCATGAGCAGTTCTTC. Variable domain in full (rest from reference TRBV19 and TRBJ2-1): DGGITQSPKYLFRKEGQNVTLSCEQNLNHDAMYWYRQDPGQGLRLIYYSQIVNDFQKGDIAEGYSVSREKKESFPLTVTSAQKNPTAFYLCASSGIVGHEQFFGPGTRLTVL.

This clonotype was counted many times. The J gene is TRBJ2-1, the V gene TRBV24-1; TRBD1 aligns across 10 bases. The CDR3 length is 15 residues. With 5 bases clipped from V and 4 bases from J, the junction kept 4 bases outside the gene matches. Germline CDR1 KGHDR, CDR2 SFDVKD. The CDR3: CATSGGDRGYNEQFF. The CDR3 DNA reads TGTGCCACCAGTGGAGGGGACAGGGGATACAATGAGCAGTTCTTC.

The chain employs TRBV29-1 and TRBJ2-3, with D tentatively TRBD1 or TRBD2 (6 bases each). Germline assignment: CDR1 SQVTM and CDR2 ANQGSEA. The CDR3 extends over 13 amino acids. Trimming took off 3 bases at V and 1 base at J, with 8 bases between the two ends. The CDR3 here is CSVEEGGTDTQYF. The CDR3 nucleotides read TGCAGCGTTGAGGAGGGGGGCACAGATACGCAGTATTTT.

This clonotype was recorded many times. CDR3 in DNA: TGCAGTGCTAGAGGAGGGGGGGCCGGTACCGGGGAGCTGTTTTTT. It is translated as CSARGGGAGTGELFF. The chain is built from TRBV20-1 and TRBJ2-2, with D possibly TRBD2 on 7 matching bases. Between the trimmed V and J ends, which lost 1 base and 5 bases, there was a span of 14 bases. The CDR3 contains 15 residues. CDR1 and CDR2 from the germline V gene are DFQATT and SNEGSKA (reference sequence).

This clonotype has more than one count but fewer than ten. This chain connects TRBV20-1 to TRBJ2-7; no definite D call. This CDR3 is 13 amino acids long. From germline, CDR1 is DFQATT and CDR2 SNEGSKA (reference sequence). Trimming pared 2 bases from V and 0 bases from J, leaving 8 bases between. CDR3 bases: TGCAGTGCTAGATCCTGGCCCTCCTACGAGCAGTACTTC. Translation: CSARSWPSYEQYF.

V gene TRBV7-9 combines with J gene TRBJ1-4, with 11 bases fitting TRBD1. Looked up from germline, CDR1 is SEHNR and CDR2 is FQNEAQ (reference sequence). This CDR3 has 14 residues. V shed 5 bases and J 7 bases; nucleotides not matched to a gene: 3. The CDR3, as DNA: TGTGCCAGCAGCCTGGACAGGGGGCCTGAAAAACTGTTTTTT. It is translated as CASSLDRGPEKLFF.

This sequence joins TRBV20-1 and TRBJ1-5; TRBD1 matches 11 bases. The CDR3 loop spans 13 amino acids. Germline V gives CDR1 DFQATT, CDR2 SNEGSKA (reference sequence). With 4 bases clipped from V and 7 bases from J, the junction kept 3 bases outside the gene matches. The DNA of the CDR3 is TGCAGTGCTATCGGGACAGGGGGGCAGCCCCAGCATTTT. Amino acid sequence: CSAIGTGGQPQHF.

This rearrangement joins TRBV7-9 to TRBJ2-4; 7 bases agree with TRBD1. V was clipped by 5 bases and J by 4 bases; unmatched bases: 2. Germline CDR1 is SEHNR and CDR2 is FQNEAQ (reference sequence). The CDR3 sequence is 13 residues long. The CDR3 sequence: CASSTQGKNIQYF. For the CDR3, the DNA is TGTGCCAGCAGCACACAGGGGAAAAACATTCAGTACTTC.

At least ten counts were recorded for this clonotype. This sequence joins TRBV4-1 and TRBJ2-1; the match to TRBD1 covers 7 bases. The CDR3 is 12 amino acids. Trimming cost V 8 bases and J 5 bases; bases outside gene matches: 3. CDR1 MGHRA and CDR2 YSYEKL come from the germline V gene. CDR3 loop: CASGQVDNEQFF. DNA of the CDR3: TGCGCCAGCGGACAGGTAGACAATGAGCAGTTCTTC.

The chain has TRBV5-4 and TRBJ2-7; unclear D gene. The V and J ends lost 2 bases and 3 bases respectively, with 18 bases between them. Germline-derived CDR1 and CDR2 are SGHNT and YYREEE (reference sequence). There are 16 residues in the CDR3. This chain's CDR3 is CASSFGLSDLIYEQYF. Here the CDR3 DNA reads TGTGCCAGCAGCTTTGGTCTATCGGACCTAATCTACGAGCAGTACTTC.

This chain links TRBV20-1 with TRBJ1-5; possibly TRBD1 for D (5 bases). This CDR3 region has 15 residues. CDR1 and CDR2 (germline): DFQATT, SNEGSKA (reference sequence). Trimming pared 5 bases from V and 3 bases from J, leaving 17 bases between. The CDR3 region is CSALIPAGINQPQHF. DNA for the CDR3: TGCAGTGCTCTTATCCCAGCAGGGATCAATCAGCCCCAGCATTTT.

This chain connects TRBV25-1 to TRBJ1-6, with TRBD1 matching 7 bases. The trim removed 6 bases at V and 7 bases at J, leaving 9 bases unmatched. The germline V gene encodes CDR1 MGHDK and CDR2 SYGVNS. The CDR3 extends over 15 amino acids. The CDR3 DNA reads TGTGCCAGCAGCTTAGGGGGCGGTTGGAATTCACCCCTCCACTTT. Encoded protein: CASSLGGGWNSPLHF.

This clonotype has ten or more counts. The gene calls are TRBV5-6 and TRBJ2-1; D is possibly TRBD1 (6 bases). Trimming stripped 0 bases from V and 0 bases from J, with 10 bases between. Germline CDR1 reads SGHDT; CDR2 reads YYEEEE. This CDR3 is 16 amino acids long. The CDR3 spells CASSLVGGASYNEQFF. CDR3 nucleotides: TGTGCCAGCAGCTTGGTAGGGGGAGCCTCCTACAATGAGCAGTTCTTC.

Ten or more counts support this clonotype. This chain joins TRBV19 and TRBJ1-3, with D uncertain. Germline V gene data show CDR1 as LNHDA and CDR2 as SQIVND (reference sequence). This CDR3 is built from 14 residues. The germline V and J ends were trimmed by 8 bases and 0 bases, with 11 bases remaining between them. CDR3 sequence reads: CASAGGLSGNTIYF. In nucleotides, the CDR3 is TGTGCCAGTGCGGGCGGTCTCTCTGGAAACACCATATATTTT.

The chain recombines TRBV10-3 with TRBJ1-4; no definite D call. CDR3 length equals 8 residues. Germline V gene sequence: CDR1 ENHRY, CDR2 SYGVKD. Between the trimmed V and J ends, which lost 8 bases and 14 bases, there was a span of 6 bases. CDR3 DNA sequence: TGTGCCATCCCCGGGCTGTTTTTT. Translated: CAIPGLFF.

Worth noting for this clonotype: Being one base from a much bigger clone, this may be a read error. The CDR3 spells CASTPDYRVGGEQFF. The CDR3 DNA is TGTGCCAGCACCCCGGACTACAGGGTTGGTGGTGAGCAGTTCTTC. The V gene is TRBV27, the J gene TRBJ2-1; either TRBD1 or TRBD2 may fit D (6 bases each). The CDR3 extends over 15 amino acids. Germline V gives CDR1 MNHEY, CDR2 SMNVEV (reference sequence). V was clipped by 7 bases and J by 9 bases, with 22 bases between them.

Only a few counts were recorded for this clonotype. The chain is built from TRBV15 and TRBJ2-3, with D possibly matching TRBD2 (5 bases). Trimming pared 4 bases from V and 4 bases from J, leaving 9 bases between. Germline V gene sequence: CDR1 LNHNV, CDR2 YYDKDF (reference sequence). This CDR3 has 13 residues. Written as DNA, the CDR3 is TGTGCCACCAGCACACCACTAGCAGATACGCAGTATTTT. Amino acid sequence: CATSTPLADTQYF.

This clonotype was seen at least ten times. This rearrangement joins TRBV9 to TRBJ1-4; D call uncertain. Between the trimmed V and J ends, which lost 2 bases and 11 bases, there was a span of 19 bases. The CDR3 consists of 15 residues. Germline CDR1 reads SGDLS; CDR2 reads YYNGEE. The DNA of the CDR3 is TGTGCCAGCAGCGTTGGAGAACCGGGCGTTGCGAAACTGTTTTTT. It is translated as CASSVGEPGVAKLFF.

This clonotype was seen many times. The gene calls are TRBV6-1 and TRBJ2-7; possible D gene TRBD2, 7 bases. CDR3 size: 15 residues. Germline V gene data show CDR1 as MNHNS and CDR2 as SASEGT. Trimming shortened V by 3 bases and J by 1 base, and 13 bases separated the two germline ends. The CDR3 DNA is TGTGCCAGCAGTGATACGGGGGGCCTGTCCTACGAGCAGTACTTC. It specifies CASSDTGGLSYEQYF.

This clonotype was found many times. The rearrangement joins TRBV7-7 to TRBJ1-1, with D unclear. CDR1 SSHAT and CDR2 FNYEAQ come from the germline V gene (reference sequence). This CDR3 is 13 amino acids long. The V end was cut by 1 base, the J end by 4 bases, with 7 bases between. CDR3 in amino acids: CASSLGESTEAFF. CDR3 sequence (DNA): TGTGCCAGCAGCTTAGGGGAGAGCACTGAAGCTTTCTTT.

The chain employs TRBV20-1 and TRBJ1-2; 9 nucleotides agree with TRBD1. Losses at the gene ends were 8 bases for V and 3 bases for J; bases not matched to a gene: 22. The CDR3 contains 18 residues. Germline lookup yields CDR1 DFQATT and CDR2 SNEGSKA (reference sequence). CDR3 coding DNA: TGCAGTACCGAGGTTCCCGCCTTACGGGACAGGGCGGACTATGGCTACACCTTC. It codes for CSTEVPALRDRADYGYTF.